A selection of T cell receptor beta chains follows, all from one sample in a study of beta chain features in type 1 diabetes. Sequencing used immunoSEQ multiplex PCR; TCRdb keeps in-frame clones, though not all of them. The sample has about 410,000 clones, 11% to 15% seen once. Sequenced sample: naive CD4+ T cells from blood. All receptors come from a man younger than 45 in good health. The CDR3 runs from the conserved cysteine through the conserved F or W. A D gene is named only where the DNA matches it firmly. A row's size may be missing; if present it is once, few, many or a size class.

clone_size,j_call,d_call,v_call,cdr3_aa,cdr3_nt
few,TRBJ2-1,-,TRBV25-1,CASKGEVRHEQFF,TGTGCCAGCAAAGGCGAGGTGCGGCATGAGCAGTTCTTC
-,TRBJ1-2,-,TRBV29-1,CSVGPALYGYTF,TGCAGCGTTGGCCCAGCCCTCTATGGCTACACCTTC
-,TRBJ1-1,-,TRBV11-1,CASSLTVMNTEAFF,TGTGCCAGCAGCTTAACGGTGATGAACACTGAAGCTTTCTTT
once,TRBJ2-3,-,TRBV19,CASRVQVRTDTQYF,TGTGCCAGTAGAGTCCAGGTTCGCACAGATACGCAGTATTTT
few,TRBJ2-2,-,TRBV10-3,CAISEGVVPGELFF,TGTGCCATCAGTGAGGGCGTGGTCCCCGGGGAGCTGTTTTTT
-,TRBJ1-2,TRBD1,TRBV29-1,CSVFITPVTWRDRGKGYTF,TGCAGCGTCTTCATAACACCGGTGACATGGCGGGACAGGGGGAAGGGCTACACCTTC
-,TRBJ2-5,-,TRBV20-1,CSVRGRETQYF,TGCAGTGTAAGGGGGAGGGAGACCCAGTACTTC
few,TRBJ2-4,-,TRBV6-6,CASSRGRELAKNIQYF,TGTGCCAGCAGTCGGGGACGGGAATTAGCCAAAAACATTCAGTACTTC
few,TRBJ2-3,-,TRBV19,CASSIAQGSTDTQYF,TGTGCCAGTAGTATAGCCCAGGGGAGCACAGATACGCAGTATTTT
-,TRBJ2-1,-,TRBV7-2,CASSLWGSEQFF,TGTGCCAGCAGCTTATGGGGTAGTGAGCAGTTCTTC